This passage covers 32 T cell receptor beta chains from one sample sequenced in a study of blood T cell repertoires in COVID-19. TCRdb keeps only in-frame clones here, not all; method: immunoSEQ multiplex PCR. The top ten clones hold roughly 2.8% of a sample with around 170,000 clones, roughly nine tenths of them seen once. The sequenced sample was peripheral blood. The receptors derive from a woman aged 30 to 39 with active or convalescent COVID-19.

This chain connects TRBV11-2 to TRBJ2-3, with 11 positions matching TRBD2. CDR3 length: 16 residues. Germline assignment: CDR1 SGHAT and CDR2 FQNNGV. Germline trimming cut 6 bases from V and 1 base from J; bases unmatched to any gene: 6. CDR3 sequence: CASSYRLAGRTDTQYF. The CDR3 bases are TGTGCCAGCAGTTACCGACTAGCGGGACGCACAGATACGCAGTATTTT. Filled out from reference TRBV11-2 and TRBJ2-3, the complete variable domain reads EAGVAQSPRYKIIEKRQSVAFWCNPISGHATLYWYQQILGQGPKLLIQFQNNGVVDDSQLPKDRFSAERLKGVDSTLKIQPAKLEDSAVYLCASSYRLAGRTDTQYFGPGTRLTVL.

The rearrangement uses TRBV18 and TRBJ1-4; tentative D call: TRBD1 (5 bases). The CDR3 totals 15 residues. V was pared by 3 bases and J by 3 bases, with 11 bases between. Germline CDR1 KGHSH, CDR2 LQKENI. CDR3 DNA sequence: TGTGCCAGCTCACCGTCCCAGGGTGCTAATGAAAAACTGTTTTTT. Protein: CASSPSQGANEKLFF.

The CDR3 nucleotides are TGTGCCAGCAGCCTTGCGGGACGGTTTATGAACACTGAAGCTTTCTTT. Residues: CASSLAGRFMNTEAFF. This chain uses TRBV5-4 with TRBJ1-1; D perhaps matches TRBD1 (5 bases). V lost 4 bases to trimming and J lost 0 bases, with 16 bases between them. This CDR3 contains 16 residues. Germline V gene data show CDR1 as SGHNT and CDR2 as YYREEE (reference sequence).

The V gene is TRBV5-1, the J gene TRBJ1-5; D is undetermined. This CDR3 spans 15 amino acids. CDR1 and CDR2 from the germline V gene are SGHRS and YFSETQ. Trimming left V 0 bases short and J 4 bases short, with 11 bases between. CDR3 loop: CASSLASGQNQPQHF. CDR3 nucleotide sequence: TGCGCCAGCAGCTTGGCGAGCGGGCAGAATCAGCCCCAGCATTTT. The whole variable domain, filled in from reference TRBV5-1 and TRBJ1-5, reads KAGVTQTPRYLIKTRGQQVTLSCSPISGHRSVSWYQQTPGQGLQFLFEYFSETQRNKGNFPGRFSGRQFSNSRSEMNVSTLELGDSALYLCASSLASGQNQPQHFGDGTRLSIL.

CDR3 in DNA: TGTGCCAGCAGCGCGGGACAGGGTCTGCTCAATCAGCCCCAGCATTTT. This sequence encodes CASSAGQGLLNQPQHF. V and J are TRBV9 and TRBJ1-5, with TRBD1 identical over 9 bases. This CDR3 comprises 16 residues. Trimming cost V 3 bases and J 3 bases; bases outside gene matches: 7. The germline V gene has CDR1 SGDLS and CDR2 YYNGEE.

The rearrangement links TRBV4-2 to TRBJ2-5; no definite D call. The CDR3 spans 14 residues. CDR1 is LGHNA and CDR2 is YNFKEQ in the germline V gene. V lost 3 bases and J 2 bases, leaving 10 bases between the germline ends. CDR3 coding DNA: TGTGCCAGCAGCCACCAGACCGGGCAAGAGACCCAGTACTTC. This gives the protein CASSHQTGQETQYF.

The chain combines TRBV3-1 (or the pseudogene TRBV3-2) with TRBJ2-1, with 10 bases that match TRBD1. The V gene's germline CDR1 is LGHDT and CDR2 YNNKEL (reference sequence). V lost 6 bases and J lost 8; bases outside the gene matches: 10. This CDR3 has 15 amino acids. This CDR3 reads CASRPDRGRFHEQFF. CDR3 bases: TGTGCCAGCAGACCCGACAGGGGGCGCTTCCATGAGCAGTTCTTC.

The chain uses TRBV7-2 and TRBJ1-5; TRBD1 agrees at 8 bases. The ends lost 3 bases at V and 10 bases at J; junction bases unmatched: 17. The CDR3 has 17 amino acids. Germline CDR1 SGHTA, CDR2 FQGNSA. Here the CDR3 reads CASSFSRGTGLHEPQHF. CDR3 DNA sequence: TGTGCCAGCAGCTTTAGTAGGGGGACAGGTCTTCATGAACCCCAGCATTTT.

The V and J genes are TRBV19 and TRBJ1-2; 9 bases match TRBD1. Per germline, CDR1 LNHDA and CDR2 SQIVND (reference sequence). V lost 5 bases and J lost 6; bases outside the gene matches: 19. The CDR3 is made up of 18 amino acids. This chain's CDR3 is CASSFLARRTGVEDGYTF. The DNA for the CDR3 is TGTGCCAGTAGTTTCCTAGCACGACGGACAGGGGTTGAAGATGGCTACACCTTC. The full variable domain, completed using reference TRBV19 and TRBJ1-2, is DGGITQSPKYLFRKEGQNVTLSCEQNLNHDAMYWYRQDPGQGLRLIYYSQIVNDFQKGDIAEGYSVSREKKESFPLTVTSAQKNPTAFYLCASSFLARRTGVEDGYTFGSGTRLTVV.

The V gene is TRBV12-3 or TRBV12-4, the J gene TRBJ1-1, with D perhaps matching TRBD1 (5 bases). Trimming left V 7 bases short and J 4 bases short, with 13 bases between. This CDR3 is built from 13 residues. The CDR3 DNA follows: TGTGCCAGCAACCCGTGGGGGGGCACTGAAGCTTTCTTT. This codes for CASNPWGGTEAFF.

The genes are TRBV5-6 and TRBJ2-1, with D unresolved. V was clipped by 2 bases and J by 0 bases, with 12 bases between them. Per germline, CDR1 SGHDT and CDR2 YYEEEE. There are 16 residues in the CDR3. The CDR3 protein is CASSFSPETSYNEQFF. CDR3 in DNA: TGTGCCAGCAGCTTTTCGCCAGAAACCTCCTACAATGAGCAGTTCTTC.

The J gene is TRBJ1-1, the V gene TRBV5-1; D remains unclear. The CDR3 has 13 amino acids. Germline CDR1 is SGHRS and CDR2 is YFSETQ. V was clipped by 4 bases and J by 0 bases, with 7 bases between them. The CDR3 is CASSPRLNTEAFF. CDR3 in DNA: TGCGCCAGCAGCCCTAGGTTGAACACTGAAGCTTTCTTT.

The chain combines TRBV14 with TRBJ2-5; D is unclear. The V end was cut by 2 bases, the J end by 1 base, with 11 bases between. This CDR3 spans 15 amino acids. The germline V gene encodes CDR1 SGHDN and CDR2 FVKESK. The CDR3 DNA reads TGTGCCAGCAGCCAAAGGCAGGCCTTCCAAGAGACCCAGTACTTC. It specifies CASSQRQAFQETQYF.

V usage is TRBV18 and J usage is TRBJ1-2; 7 positions agree with TRBD1. The CDR3 sequence is 15 residues long. Per the germline V gene, CDR1 is KGHSH and CDR2 is LQKENI. J lost 3 bases, V lost 6 bases, and 10 bases had no gene match. CDR3 nucleotides: TGTGCCAGCTCGCCCCGACAGGGAACTTACTATGGCTACACCTTC. This encodes CASSPRQGTYYGYTF.

The V call is TRBV5-1, the J call TRBJ1-4; 11 nucleotides match TRBD1. J lost 7 bases, V lost 4 bases, and 15 bases had no gene match. Germline values: CDR1 SGHRS, CDR2 YFSETQ. CDR3 length: 18 residues. The CDR3 loop reads CASSHRRSSGQGGEKLFF. CDR3 coding DNA: TGCGCCAGCAGCCACAGACGGAGCTCGGGACAGGGGGGTGAAAAACTGTTTTTT.

This clone was counted only a few times. The chain recombines TRBV5-1 with TRBJ1-4; 7 nucleotides match TRBD1. The CDR3 spans 13 residues. CDR1 is SGHRS and CDR2 is YFSETQ in the germline V gene. V was clipped by 4 bases and J by 8 bases; unmatched bases: 5. The CDR3 DNA sequence: TGCGCCAGCAGCGACGACAGGGCAGAAAAACTGTTTTTT. It specifies CASSDDRAEKLFF.

The rearrangement uses TRBV19 and TRBJ2-1; D unclear. CDR1 and CDR2 (germline): LNHDA, SQIVND (reference sequence). The CDR3 spans 12 residues. V gave up 4 bases and J gave up 5 bases, with 6 bases separating them. CDR3 nucleotide sequence: TGTGCCAGTAGTACTCGGGACAATGAGCAGTTCTTC. It encodes CASSTRDNEQFF.

This rearrangement joins TRBV6-4 to TRBJ2-1; 11 bases line up with TRBD2. The V and J ends lost 0 bases and 6 bases, in that order; junction bases with no gene match: 1. Germline CDR1 MRHNA, CDR2 SNTAGT. The CDR3 loop spans 15 amino acids. CDR3 DNA: TGTGCCAGCAGTGACTCTAGCGGGGGGGCCAATGAGCAGTTCTTC. This translates into CASSDSSGGANEQFF.

Here the CDR3 DNA reads TGTGCCAGCAGTCCCTACTCCGACACAAAGCAGTTCTTC. Translated, it gives CASSPYSDTKQFF. The rearrangement links TRBV27 to TRBJ2-1; D remains unclear. This CDR3 is built from 13 residues. The germline V gene has CDR1 MNHEY and CDR2 SMNVEV (reference sequence). V shed 5 bases and J shed 11 bases, with 16 bases lying between them.

The V gene is TRBV21-1, the J gene TRBJ2-1; the tabulated D call, TRBD1, remains unverified against the DNA. TRBV21-1 is classified as a pseudogene. The CDR3 covers 14 residues. As DNA, the CDR3 is TGTGCCAGCAGCAAAGGACAGGGCCACAATGAGCAGTTCTTC. Translating gives CASSKGQGHNEQFF.

This chain links TRBV18 with TRBJ1-1, with 7 nucleotides matching TRBD1. After removal of 6 bases from V and 3 bases from J, the junction contained 10 bases not matched to a gene. This CDR3 contains 15 residues. Germline V gene sequence: CDR1 KGHSH, CDR2 LQKENI. CDR3 residues: CASSPSTGMDTEAFF. For the CDR3, the DNA is TGTGCCAGCTCTCCATCGACAGGGATGGACACTGAAGCTTTCTTT.

The table lists this clone with a few counts. This rearrangement joins TRBV6-6 to TRBJ1-6, with TRBD1 matching 8 bases. The germline V gene has CDR1 MNHNY and CDR2 SVGAGI (reference sequence). V lost 5 bases, J lost 6 bases, and 12 bases stayed unmatched. This CDR3 has 17 amino acids. CDR3 protein: CASSHRPGQGTNSPLHF. The CDR3 nucleotides are TGTGCCAGCAGTCACAGACCTGGACAGGGAACTAATTCACCCCTCCACTTT.

This clone has only one observation. The V and J genes are TRBV6-1 and TRBJ1-2, with 9 bases aligning to TRBD1. V shed 2 bases, J shed 5 bases, and the junction held 9 bases outside the gene matches. The CDR3 contains 16 residues. From germline, CDR1 is MNHNS and CDR2 SASEGT. The DNA for the CDR3 is TGTGCCAGCAGTGAATATTCCGGGACAGGGTATTATGGCTACACCTTC. It specifies CASSEYSGTGYYGYTF.

This chain connects TRBV5-4 to TRBJ1-1; D gene ambiguous. The CDR3 runs 12 residues. V was cut by 2 bases and J by 2 bases, with 4 bases left in between. Germline V CDR1 and CDR2: SGHNT, YYREEE (reference sequence). CDR3 sequence: CASSFLNTEAFF. In nucleotides, the CDR3 is TGTGCCAGCAGCTTTCTTAACACTGAAGCTTTCTTT.

This chain connects TRBV6-6 to TRBJ1-1; 7 nucleotides line up with TRBD1. CDR1 MNHNY and CDR2 SVGAGI come from the germline V gene (reference sequence). The CDR3 contains 14 residues. V lost 4 bases and J lost 6; bases outside the gene matches: 8. The CDR3 loop is CASSSTGVKAEAFF. CDR3 in DNA: TGTGCCAGCAGTTCAACAGGGGTAAAAGCTGAAGCTTTCTTT.

The rearrangement joins TRBV10-3 to TRBJ2-3, with D possibly matching TRBD2 (5 bases). V lost 4 bases and J 1 base, leaving 21 bases between the germline ends. Germline-derived CDR1 and CDR2 are ENHRY and SYGVKD. This CDR3 comprises 18 residues. The CDR3 DNA follows: TGTGCCATCAGTGGGGTAGGGCTTGGGGAGTTTGGCACAGATACGCAGTATTTT. Protein product: CAISGVGLGEFGTDTQYF.

The table lists this clone with a count of one. The rearrangement uses TRBV3-1 (or the pseudogene TRBV3-2) and TRBJ2-3, with TRBD2 matching 9 bases. Per the germline V gene, CDR1 is LGHDT and CDR2 is YNNKEL (reference sequence). The CDR3 loop spans 19 amino acids. J lost 2 bases, V lost 0 bases, and 12 bases had no gene match. The CDR3: CASSQEVSGGPPITDTQYF. The DNA for the CDR3 is TGTGCCAGCAGCCAAGAAGTAAGCGGGGGGCCACCAATCACAGATACGCAGTATTTT.

This sequence joins TRBV18 and TRBJ2-3, with 12 bases identical to TRBD2. The CDR3 length is 20 residues. Germline values: CDR1 KGHSH, CDR2 LQKENI. V dropped 1 base and J dropped 1; count of bases not matched to a gene: 12. CDR3 sequence: CASSPLSASGGGKRTDTQYF. The CDR3 nucleotides read TGTGCCAGCTCACCACTCTCGGCTAGCGGGGGGGGGAAACGCACAGATACGCAGTATTTT.

J is TRBJ2-7 and V is TRBV7-9; D perhaps matches TRBD2 (6 bases). The V and J ends lost 2 bases and 4 bases respectively, with 15 bases between them. The CDR3 consists of 15 residues. Looked up from germline, CDR1 is SEHNR and CDR2 is FQNEAQ (reference sequence). The CDR3 DNA follows: TGTGCCAGCAGCTTAACGGGACTGGGCAATTACGAGCAGTACTTC. Translated: CASSLTGLGNYEQYF.

The chain combines TRBV5-4 with TRBJ2-5; TRBD2 matches 15 bases. Germline V gene lookup returns CDR1 SGHNT and CDR2 YYREEE (reference sequence). Trimming at V came to 0 bases and at J to 6 bases, leaving 3 bases not matched to a gene. CDR3 length: 16 amino acids. CDR3: CASSLVGTSGRKTQYF. CDR3 bases: TGTGCCAGCAGCTTGGTTGGGACTAGCGGGAGGAAGACCCAGTACTTC.

CDR3 in DNA: TGTGCCACCAGTGTCACAGGGGAAGAGACCCAGTACTTC. This translates into CATSVTGEETQYF. V gene TRBV24-1 combines with J gene TRBJ2-5, with 7 bases lining up with TRBD1. CDR3 size: 13 residues. With V trimmed by 5 bases and J by 3 bases, 2 bases remained unmatched. The germline V gene encodes CDR1 KGHDR and CDR2 SFDVKD.

The rearrangement uses TRBV28 and TRBJ2-1; D is possibly TRBD2 (5 bases). CDR1 is MDHEN and CDR2 is SYDVKM in the germline V gene. V lost 3 bases and J 7 bases, leaving 13 bases between the germline ends. This CDR3 has 14 residues. CDR3 region: CASSFGTPGNEQFF. CDR3 in DNA: TGTGCCAGCAGTTTTGGTACCCCGGGGAATGAGCAGTTCTTC.